Each of the 9 T cell receptor beta chains below was sequenced from the same sample in a study of T cell changes during pregnancy in multiple sclerosis. This table comes from immunoSEQ multiplex PCR, and its TCRdb copy is limited to in-frame clones, with some not included. Counted here are under 25,000 clones, 70% to 90% occurring once; the ten biggest clones make up about 7.4%. This sample comprised CD8+ T cells from peripheral blood mononuclear cells, obtained before pregnancy. These receptors originate from a female donor with multiple sclerosis, enrolled in a pregnancy study.

The genes are TRBV9 and TRBJ2-1; 7 nucleotides line up with TRBD1. The CDR3 consists of 16 residues. V was clipped by 1 base and J by 1 base; unmatched bases: 5. Germline assignment: CDR1 SGDLS and CDR2 YYNGEE. The CDR3 bases are TGTGCCAGCAGCGTATCAGGACAGGCATCCTACAATGAGCAGTTCTTC. Amino acid sequence: CASSVSGQASYNEQFF.

The chain links TRBV11-2 to TRBJ2-7; 7 bases are shared with TRBD1. CDR1 and CDR2 (germline): SGHAT, FQNNGV. CDR3 length: 14 amino acids. V dropped 1 base and J dropped 3; count of bases not matched to a gene: 3. The CDR3 DNA reads as TGTGCCAGCAGCTTAGTAGGGGGCAGCTACGAGCAGTACTTC. Translated: CASSLVGGSYEQYF.

The chain recombines TRBV18 with TRBJ2-4, with D possibly TRBD2 on 7 matching bases. This CDR3 region has 18 residues. Germline CDR1 KGHSH, CDR2 LQKENI. V gave up 1 base and J gave up 6 bases, with 22 bases separating them. This CDR3 reads CASSPLSPDSGLGNIQYF. The CDR3 DNA reads as TGTGCCAGCTCACCACTATCCCCGGACAGCGGACTAGGAAACATTCAGTACTTC.

The rearrangement uses TRBV11-1 and TRBJ2-1, with 9 bases matching TRBD2. Per the germline V gene, CDR1 is SGHAT and CDR2 is FQDESV (reference sequence). J was trimmed by 8 bases and V by 8 bases; bases with no gene match: 19. The CDR3 is 17 amino acids. CDR3 protein: CASAGPYLAGSKDEQFF. In DNA form, the CDR3 reads TGTGCCAGCGCAGGCCCATACCTAGCGGGATCTAAGGATGAGCAGTTCTTC.

This chain uses TRBV6-1 with TRBJ2-5, with D perhaps TRBD2 (6 bases). The V and J ends lost 2 bases and 2 bases respectively, with 15 bases between them. The CDR3 runs 16 residues. CDR1 is MNHNS and CDR2 is SASEGT in the germline V gene. The CDR3 protein is CASSESPLAPQETQYF. In DNA form, the CDR3 reads TGTGCCAGCAGTGAATCTCCGCTAGCGCCTCAAGAGACCCAGTACTTC.

V gene TRBV5-1 combines with J gene TRBJ2-7, with TRBD1 identical over 12 bases. V lost 6 bases to trimming and J lost 2 bases; unmatched junction nucleotides: 9. The V gene's germline CDR1 is SGHRS and CDR2 YFSETQ. The CDR3 sequence is 16 residues long. The CDR3 sequence is CASTPGDRGLTYEQYF. The DNA of the CDR3 is TGCGCCAGCACCCCGGGGGACAGGGGGCTTACCTACGAGCAGTACTTC.

The chain recombines TRBV5-1 with TRBJ2-7; TRBD2 aligns across 10 bases. The trim removed 0 bases at V and 2 bases at J, leaving 8 bases unmatched. The CDR3 sequence is 17 residues long. Germline lookup yields CDR1 SGHRS and CDR2 YFSETQ. CDR3 region: CASSLVGLAGGTYEQYF. CDR3 coding DNA: TGCGCCAGCAGCTTGGTGGGTTTAGCGGGAGGTACCTACGAGCAGTACTTC.

This sequence joins TRBV27 and TRBJ1-2, with D possibly being TRBD1 (6 bases). CDR3 length equals 13 residues. The ends were cut back, 2 bases at V and 4 bases at J, with 8 bases in the middle. Germline assignment: CDR1 MNHEY and CDR2 SMNVEV (reference sequence). The CDR3 loop reads CASSLAGAYGYTF. CDR3 nucleotide sequence: TGTGCCAGCAGTTTAGCAGGGGCCTATGGCTACACCTTC.

The gene calls are TRBV21-1 and TRBJ1-2. TRBV21-1 has pseudogene status. This CDR3 spans 16 amino acids. CDR3 nucleotide sequence: TGTGCCAGCAGCAAAGGAAGGAGGGATGCTCTGGCGGGCTACACCTTC. This codes for CASSKGRRDALAGYTF.